A single sample gave rise to the 18 T cell receptor beta chains below, sequenced in a study of vaccination effects on CD4 cells after COVID-19. CD4+ T cells specific for antigen were expanded with viral peptide pools by the ViraFEST assay before sequencing. After less than 11 days in culture, the CD4+ T cells were isolated. Nucleocapsid antibody tests were negative, and the vaccine recipients had no prior SARS-CoV-2 infection. Sequencing used immunoSEQ multiplex PCR; TCRdb keeps in-frame clones, though not all of them. The sample holds around 36,000 clones, roughly 70% seen once. Antigens for these TCRs are unknown. The starting material was CD4+ T cells from PBMCs cultured with SARS-CoV-2 spike peptides, obtained before COVID-19 vaccination. These TCRs come from a human donor who received a COVID-19 vaccine.

J is TRBJ2-1 and V is TRBV7-9; D remains unclear. The CDR3 consists of 13 residues. From germline, CDR1 is SEHNR and CDR2 FQNEAQ (reference sequence). V was clipped by 5 bases and J by 7 bases, with 12 bases between them. CDR3 sequence: CASSPPSGNEQFF. CDR3 nucleotides: TGTGCCAGCAGCCCACCGTCAGGTAATGAGCAGTTCTTC.

The chain employs TRBV19 and TRBJ2-1; D unclear. Germline CDR1 LNHDA, CDR2 SQIVND (reference sequence). The CDR3 has 13 residues. V gave up 8 bases and J gave up 0 bases, with 8 bases separating them. The CDR3 spells CASLADSYNEQFF. DNA of the CDR3: TGTGCCAGTCTGGCAGACTCCTACAATGAGCAGTTCTTC. The full variable domain, completed using reference TRBV19 and TRBJ2-1, is DGGITQSPKYLFRKEGQNVTLSCEQNLNHDAMYWYRQDPGQGLRLIYYSQIVNDFQKGDIAEGYSVSREKKESFPLTVTSAQKNPTAFYLCASLADSYNEQFFGPGTRLTVL.

There are a few counts of this clone. CDR3 amino acids: CASSPLGTGGGTEAFF. CDR3 sequence (DNA): TGTGCCAGCTCACCGCTCGGGACAGGGGGCGGCACTGAAGCTTTCTTT. The chain is built from TRBV18 and TRBJ1-1, with 12 bases lining up with TRBD1. Germline V gene lookup returns CDR1 KGHSH and CDR2 LQKENI. This CDR3 region has 16 residues. The trim removed 3 bases at V and 4 bases at J, leaving 6 bases unmatched.

This rearrangement joins TRBV3-1 (or the pseudogene TRBV3-2) to TRBJ1-6, with a possible D match to TRBD1 (6 bases). Trimming stripped 3 bases from V and 9 bases from J, with 18 bases between. Germline V gene sequence: CDR1 LGHDT, CDR2 YNNKEL (reference sequence). This CDR3 is 16 amino acids long. The CDR3 coding sequence is TGTGCCAGCAGCCATACCGGCACGGGGGGCAGTTCACCCCTCCACTTT. Amino acid sequence: CASSHTGTGGSSPLHF.

The chain uses TRBV9 and TRBJ1-2, with D uncertain. The CDR3 contains 14 residues. Germline CDR1 is SGDLS and CDR2 is YYNGEE. The germline V and J ends were trimmed by 1 base and 2 bases, with 9 bases remaining between them. The CDR3 reads CASSVSDGNYGYTF. The DNA of the CDR3 is TGTGCCAGCAGCGTAAGTGACGGGAACTATGGCTACACCTTC.

This clone was counted only a few times. DNA for the CDR3: TGTGCCAGCAGCCAAGAAGGGGTGGTCTACGAGCAGTACTTC. This sequence encodes CASSQEGVVYEQYF. The chain is built from TRBV4-2 and TRBJ2-7; D may be TRBD1 (5 bases). The CDR3 loop spans 14 amino acids. Germline CDR1 reads LGHNA; CDR2 reads YNFKEQ. V was cut by 0 bases and J by 3 bases, with 9 bases left in between.

The CDR3 bases are TGTGCCAGCAGCCCCCGGGCGGCGGGGGAGCTGTTTTTT. Encoded protein: CASSPRAAGELFF. This chain connects TRBV13 to TRBJ2-2; the D is unclear. V dropped 5 bases and J dropped 8 bases, with 12 bases sitting between them. CDR3 length equals 13 residues. Looked up from germline, CDR1 is PRHDT and CDR2 is FYEKMQ (reference sequence).

The chain has TRBV5-6 and TRBJ2-7; possible D gene TRBD2, 6 bases. Looked up from germline, CDR1 is SGHDT and CDR2 is YYEEEE. The CDR3 totals 15 residues. V lost 4 bases and J 2 bases, leaving 16 bases between the germline ends. The CDR3 region has the DNA TGTGCCAGCAGCCCCATCCGGGGGTACCCCTACGAGCAGTACTTC. This gives the protein CASSPIRGYPYEQYF. Together with reference TRBV5-6 and TRBJ2-7, the CDR3 gives the full variable domain: DAGVTQSPTHLIKTRGQQVTLRCSPKSGHDTVSWYQQALGQGPQFIFQYYEEEERQRGNFPDRFSGHQFPNYSSELNVNALLLGDSALYLCASSPIRGYPYEQYFGPGTRLTVT.

The chain recombines TRBV7-3 with TRBJ2-5, with D hard to call. Germline V lookup: CDR1 SGHTA, CDR2 FQGTGA. The CDR3 has 13 amino acids. Trimming stripped 5 bases from V and 4 bases from J, with 11 bases between. The CDR3 protein is CASSPVLGETQYF. The DNA of the CDR3 is TGTGCCAGCAGCCCCGTCCTAGGAGAGACCCAGTACTTC.

This clone turned up a few times. The gene calls are TRBV4-1 and TRBJ2-6; 8 positions match TRBD1. Germline V gene lookup returns CDR1 MGHRA and CDR2 YSYEKL. Trimming removed 9 bases from V and 2 bases from J; junction bases left unmatched: 6. This CDR3 spans 15 amino acids. The chain's CDR3 is CASQPGGAGANVLTF. DNA for the CDR3: TGCGCCAGTCAACCAGGGGGCGCTGGGGCCAACGTCCTGACTTTC.

DNA for the CDR3: TGTGCCAGCAGTCCGCGGGACAGGGAAAATCAGCCCCAGCATTTT. Its translation is CASSPRDRENQPQHF. The chain couples TRBV27 to TRBJ1-5, with 9 bases fitting TRBD1. The CDR3 is 15 amino acids. V lost 5 bases and J lost 4; bases outside the gene matches: 6. The germline CDR1 and CDR2 sequences are MNHEY and SMNVEV (reference sequence).

This clone occurred a few times. The J gene is TRBJ1-6, the V gene TRBV19; D is perhaps TRBD1 (5 bases). Germline CDR1 reads LNHDA; CDR2 reads SQIVND (reference sequence). Deletions cut 1 base from V and 7 bases from J, with 8 bases between. This CDR3 region has 14 residues. The chain's CDR3 is CASSIGRGNSPLHF. In nucleotides, the CDR3 is TGTGCCAGTAGTATAGGACGGGGGAATTCACCCCTCCACTTT.

The rearrangement links TRBV9 to TRBJ2-1; D ambiguous. There are 12 residues in the CDR3. V lost 4 bases to trimming and J lost 7 bases, with 9 bases between them. Per germline, CDR1 SGDLS and CDR2 YYNGEE. The chain's CDR3 is CASSPPVNEQFF. CDR3 coding DNA: TGTGCCAGCAGCCCGCCCGTGAATGAGCAGTTCTTC. The variable domain in full, completed from reference TRBV9 and TRBJ2-1, reads DSGVTQTPKHLITATGQRVTLRCSPRSGDLSVYWYQQSLDQGLQFLIQYYNGEERAKGNILERFSAQQFPDLHSELNLSSLELGDSALYFCASSPPVNEQFFGPGTRLTVL.

The V and J genes are TRBV7-2 and TRBJ1-2, with 9 positions matching TRBD1. The CDR3 length is 17 residues. In germline, CDR1 is SGHTA, CDR2 FQGNSA. With V trimmed by 3 bases and J by 0 bases, 8 bases remained unmatched. The CDR3 sequence is CASSFGTGRHTNYGYTF. CDR3 bases: TGTGCCAGCAGCTTCGGGACAGGGAGGCATACTAACTATGGCTACACCTTC.

In this sample, this clone turned up once. The V call is TRBV3-1 (or the pseudogene TRBV3-2), the J call TRBJ1-5; D not resolved. This CDR3 contains 15 residues. Germline CDR1 reads LGHDT; CDR2 reads YNNKEL (reference sequence). With 4 bases removed from V and 0 bases from J, the gap between germline ends came to 10 bases. The chain's CDR3 is CASSPGYSSNQPQHF. Written as DNA, the CDR3 is TGTGCCAGCAGCCCAGGATACAGTAGCAATCAGCCCCAGCATTTT.

This clone appeared a few times. CDR3 nucleotides: TGTGCCAGCAGTTACTCGACACCCCGCGGGGGATTCGAGCAGTACTTC. Translating it yields CASSYSTPRGGFEQYF. The V call is TRBV6-5, the J call TRBJ2-7, with 7 bases lining up with TRBD2. Germline-derived CDR1 and CDR2 are MNHEY and SVGAGI. The CDR3 sequence is 16 residues long. Trimming cost V 0 bases and J 6 bases; bases outside gene matches: 11.

The chain is built from TRBV5-1 and TRBJ1-5; D remains ambiguous. The germline V and J ends were trimmed by 0 bases and 1 base, with 8 bases remaining between them. The CDR3 extends over 15 amino acids. Germline V gene data show CDR1 as SGHRS and CDR2 as YFSETQ. The CDR3 loop reads CASSLGGTSNQPQHF. The CDR3 nucleotides are TGCGCCAGCAGCTTGGGAGGTACCAGCAATCAGCCCCAGCATTTT.

The DNA for the CDR3 is TGTGCCAGCTCACTAGGACAGGCGAGCAATCAGCCCCAGCATTTT. Translating it yields CASSLGQASNQPQHF. The J gene is TRBJ1-5, the V gene TRBV18, with 7 nucleotides matching TRBD1. J was trimmed by 1 base and V by 4 bases; bases with no gene match: 4. Germline V gene lookup returns CDR1 KGHSH and CDR2 LQKENI. The CDR3 totals 15 residues.